This entry lists 3 T cell receptor beta chains sequenced from one sample in a study of shared clonotypes between healthy human individuals. The method was immunoSEQ multiplex PCR; TCRdb's version includes in-frame clones alone and lacks a portion of them. The table lists 2 million to 2.5 million clones, approximately 93% of them singletons. Source material: naive CD4+ T cells from PBMCs. Subset in this sample: CD45RA+ positively selected. These receptors came from a man aged 18-30 years in good health. Some clones in this sample may be carry-over from other donors' samples.

This clone came up a few times. The genes are TRBV18 and TRBJ2-1; 8 nucleotides align to TRBD2. This CDR3 spans 14 amino acids. The germline V gene has CDR1 KGHSH and CDR2 LQKENI. V shed 3 bases and J 8 bases; nucleotides not matched to a gene: 6. CDR3 region: CASSPISGNDEQFF. The CDR3 DNA reads as TGTGCCAGCTCACCGATTAGCGGGAATGATGAGCAGTTCTTC.

The chain uses TRBV6-1 and TRBJ1-1; possible D gene TRBD1, 5 bases. The CDR3 spans 14 residues. Germline V gives CDR1 MNHNS, CDR2 SASEGT. The germline V and J ends were trimmed by 7 bases and 0 bases, with 12 bases remaining between them. The DNA for the CDR3 is TGTGCCAGCACCCTAGAGACAGTGAACACTGAAGCTTTCTTT. This translates into CASTLETVNTEAFF.

The chain carries TRBV7-9 and TRBJ2-1, with 10 bases aligning to TRBD2. From germline, CDR1 is SEHNR and CDR2 FQNEAQ (reference sequence). V was clipped by 4 bases and J by 7 bases; unmatched bases: 10. The CDR3 sequence is 16 residues long. The CDR3 coding sequence is TGTGCCAGCAGCTACATGAGCGGGAGGGCTTCAAATGAGCAGTTCTTC. This translates into CASSYMSGRASNEQFF.